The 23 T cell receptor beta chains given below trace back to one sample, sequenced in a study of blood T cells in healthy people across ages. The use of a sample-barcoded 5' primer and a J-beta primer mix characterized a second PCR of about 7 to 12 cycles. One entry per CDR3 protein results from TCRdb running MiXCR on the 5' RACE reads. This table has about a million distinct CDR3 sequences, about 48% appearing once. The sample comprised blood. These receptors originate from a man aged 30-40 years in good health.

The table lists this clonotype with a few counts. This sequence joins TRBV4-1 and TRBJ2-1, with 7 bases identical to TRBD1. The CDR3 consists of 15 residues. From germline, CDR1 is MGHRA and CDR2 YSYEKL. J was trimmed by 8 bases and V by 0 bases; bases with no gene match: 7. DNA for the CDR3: TGCGCCAGCAGCCAAGATCGGACAGGTTATGATGAGCAGTTCTTC. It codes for CASSQDRTGYDEQFF.

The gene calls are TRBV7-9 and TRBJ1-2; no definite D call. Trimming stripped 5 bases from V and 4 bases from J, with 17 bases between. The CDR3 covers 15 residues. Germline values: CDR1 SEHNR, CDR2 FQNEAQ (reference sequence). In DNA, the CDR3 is TGTGCCAGCAGCGAAGATGGGAGGGCGGGCTATGGCTACACCTTC. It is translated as CASSEDGRAGYGYTF.

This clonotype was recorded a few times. This CDR3 reads CASSYGGSGNTIYF. As DNA, the CDR3 is TGTGCCAGCAGTTATGGGGGTTCTGGAAACACCATATATTTT. The V gene is TRBV6-6, the J gene TRBJ1-3; the D gene is possibly TRBD1 (5 bases). V was trimmed by 3 bases and J by 1 base, leaving 7 bases between them. This CDR3 region has 14 residues. The V gene's germline CDR1 is MNHNY and CDR2 SVGAGI (reference sequence).

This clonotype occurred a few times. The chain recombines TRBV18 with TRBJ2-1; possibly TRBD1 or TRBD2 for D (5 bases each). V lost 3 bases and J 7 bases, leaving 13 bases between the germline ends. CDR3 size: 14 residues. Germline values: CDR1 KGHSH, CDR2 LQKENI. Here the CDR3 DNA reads TGTGCCAGCTCACCTGAGGGGTATCGGAATGAGCAGTTCTTC. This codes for CASSPEGYRNEQFF. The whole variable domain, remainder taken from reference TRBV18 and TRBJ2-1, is NAGVMQNPRHLVRRRGQEARLRCSPMKGHSHVYWYRQLPEEGLKFMVYLQKENIIDESGMPKERFSAEFPKEGPSILRIQQVVRGDSAAYFCASSPEGYRNEQFFGPGTRLTVL.

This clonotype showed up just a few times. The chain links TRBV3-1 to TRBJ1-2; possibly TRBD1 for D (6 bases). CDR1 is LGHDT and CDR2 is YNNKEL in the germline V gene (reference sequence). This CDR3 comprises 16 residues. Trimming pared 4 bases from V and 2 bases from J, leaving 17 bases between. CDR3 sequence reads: CASSRSSGELNYGYTF. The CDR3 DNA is TGTGCCAGCAGCCGCAGCTCAGGGGAGTTAAACTATGGCTACACCTTC.

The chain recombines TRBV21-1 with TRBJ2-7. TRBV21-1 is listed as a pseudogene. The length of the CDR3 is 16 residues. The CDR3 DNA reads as TGTGCCAGCAGCAAAATTCCTTCCAGAGGTTCCTACGAGCAGTACTTC. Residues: CASSKIPSRGSYEQYF.

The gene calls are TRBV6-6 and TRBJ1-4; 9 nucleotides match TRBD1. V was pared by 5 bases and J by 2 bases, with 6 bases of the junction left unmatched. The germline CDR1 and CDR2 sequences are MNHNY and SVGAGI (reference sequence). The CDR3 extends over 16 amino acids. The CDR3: CASSETGGGTNEKLFF. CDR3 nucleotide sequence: TGTGCCAGCAGTGAGACAGGGGGGGGGACTAATGAAAAACTGTTTTTT.

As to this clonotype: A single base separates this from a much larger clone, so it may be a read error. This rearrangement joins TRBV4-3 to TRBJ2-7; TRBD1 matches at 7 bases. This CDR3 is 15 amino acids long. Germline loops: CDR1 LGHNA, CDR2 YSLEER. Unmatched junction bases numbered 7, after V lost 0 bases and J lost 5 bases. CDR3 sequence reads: CASSQDPRQGDEQYF. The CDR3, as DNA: TGCGCCAGCAGCCAAGATCCTCGACAGGGCGACGAGCAGTACTTC.

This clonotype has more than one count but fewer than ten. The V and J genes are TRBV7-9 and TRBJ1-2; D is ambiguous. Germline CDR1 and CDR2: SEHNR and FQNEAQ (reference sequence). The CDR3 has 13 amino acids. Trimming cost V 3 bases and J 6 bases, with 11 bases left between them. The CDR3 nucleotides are TGTGCCAGCAGCTTGGCCGGGTTAAATGGCTACACCTTC. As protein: CASSLAGLNGYTF.

CDR3 DNA: TGCAGTGCTAGCAAGGGACAGGGGATCTCCTACGAGCAGTACTTC. Its protein is CSASKGQGISYEQYF. The chain carries TRBV20-1 and TRBJ2-7, with 10 bases that match TRBD1. Germline CDR1 is DFQATT and CDR2 is SNEGSKA (reference sequence). This CDR3 is built from 15 residues. Unmatched junction bases numbered 5, after V lost 3 bases and J lost 0 bases.

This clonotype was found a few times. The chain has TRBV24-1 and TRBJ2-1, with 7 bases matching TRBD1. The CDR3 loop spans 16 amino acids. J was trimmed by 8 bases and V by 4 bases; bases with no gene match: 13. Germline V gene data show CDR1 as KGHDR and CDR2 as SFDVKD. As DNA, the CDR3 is TGTGCCACCAGTGACCCAGGAGAGGGGGCGATCGATGAGCAGTTCTTC. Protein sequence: CATSDPGEGAIDEQFF.

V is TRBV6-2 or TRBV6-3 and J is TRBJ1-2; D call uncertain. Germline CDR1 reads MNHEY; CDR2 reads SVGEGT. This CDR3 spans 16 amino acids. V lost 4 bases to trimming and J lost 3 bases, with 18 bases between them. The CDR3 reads CASSFLPTGSYYGYTF. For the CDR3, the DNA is TGTGCCAGCAGTTTCCTACCTACCGGGAGCTACTATGGCTACACCTTC.

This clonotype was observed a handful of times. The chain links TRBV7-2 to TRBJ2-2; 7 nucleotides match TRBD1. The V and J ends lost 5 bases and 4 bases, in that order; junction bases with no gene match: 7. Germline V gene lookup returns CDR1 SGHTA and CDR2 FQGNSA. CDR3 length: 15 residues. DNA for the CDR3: TGTGCCAGCAGCCCAATGGGACAGACCACCGGGGAGCTGTTTTTT. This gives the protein CASSPMGQTTGELFF.

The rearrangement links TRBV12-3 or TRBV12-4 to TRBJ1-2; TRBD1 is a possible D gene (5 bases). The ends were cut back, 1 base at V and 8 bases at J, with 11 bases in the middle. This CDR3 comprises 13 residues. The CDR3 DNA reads TGTGCCAGCAGTTTAGTAGGGGCCGAGGGCTACACCTTC. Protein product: CASSLVGAEGYTF.

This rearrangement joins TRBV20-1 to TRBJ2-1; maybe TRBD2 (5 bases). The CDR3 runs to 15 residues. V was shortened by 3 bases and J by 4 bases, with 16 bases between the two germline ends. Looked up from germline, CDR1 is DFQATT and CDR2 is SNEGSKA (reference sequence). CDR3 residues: CSARWRAISYNEQFF. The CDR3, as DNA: TGCAGTGCTAGGTGGCGGGCCATAAGTTACAATGAGCAGTTCTTC.

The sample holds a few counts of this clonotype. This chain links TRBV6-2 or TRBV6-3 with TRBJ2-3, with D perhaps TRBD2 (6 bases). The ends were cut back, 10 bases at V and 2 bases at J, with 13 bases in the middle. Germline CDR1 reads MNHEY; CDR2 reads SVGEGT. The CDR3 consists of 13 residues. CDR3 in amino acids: CATVRTNTDTQYF. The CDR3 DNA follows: TGTGCCACCGTAAGGACTAACACAGATACGCAGTATTTT.

The CDR3 loop reads CASILLDIVDTQYF. CDR3 nucleotide sequence: TGTGCCAGCATCCTCCTAGATATTGTGGATACGCAGTATTTT. The chain has TRBV12-3 or TRBV12-4 and TRBJ2-3; D is ambiguous. The CDR3 length is 14 residues. Deletions cut 7 bases from V and 6 bases from J, with 17 bases between.

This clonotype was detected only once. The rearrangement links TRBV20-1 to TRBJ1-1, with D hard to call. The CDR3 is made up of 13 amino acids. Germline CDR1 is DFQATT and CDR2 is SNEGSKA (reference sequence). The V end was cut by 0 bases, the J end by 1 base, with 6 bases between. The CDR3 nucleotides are TGCAGTGCTAGAGAACCGGGGAACACTGAAGCTTTCTTT. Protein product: CSAREPGNTEAFF.

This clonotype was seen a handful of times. CDR3 nucleotides: TGTGCCAGCAGCACATCCCTCGGGACAGGGGGAAAGGATCAGCCCCAGCATTTT. Its translation: CASSTSLGTGGKDQPQHF. V usage is TRBV21-1 and J usage is TRBJ1-5; the listed D gene, TRBD1, was not tested against the DNA. TRBV21-1 is deemed a pseudogene. There are 18 residues in the CDR3.

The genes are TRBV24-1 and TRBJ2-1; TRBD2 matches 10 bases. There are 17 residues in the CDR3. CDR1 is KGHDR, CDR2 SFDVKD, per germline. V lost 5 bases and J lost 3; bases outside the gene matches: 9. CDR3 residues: CATSVSKAGGIYNEQFF. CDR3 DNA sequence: TGTGCCACCAGTGTCTCCAAAGCGGGGGGGATCTACAATGAGCAGTTCTTC.

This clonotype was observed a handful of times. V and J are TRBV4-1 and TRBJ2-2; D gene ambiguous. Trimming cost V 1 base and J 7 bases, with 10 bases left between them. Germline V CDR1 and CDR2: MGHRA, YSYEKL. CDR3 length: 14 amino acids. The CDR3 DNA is TGCGCCAGCAGCCAAGCCCTGCGAAGCGGGGAGCTGTTTTTT. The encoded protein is CASSQALRSGELFF.

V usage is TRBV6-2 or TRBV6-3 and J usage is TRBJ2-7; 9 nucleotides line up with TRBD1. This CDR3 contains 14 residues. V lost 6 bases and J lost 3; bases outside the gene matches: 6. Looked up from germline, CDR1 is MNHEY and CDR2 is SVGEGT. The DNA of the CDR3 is TGTGCCAGCAGCGACCGACAGGGGGGCTACGAGCAGTACTTC. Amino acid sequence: CASSDRQGGYEQYF.

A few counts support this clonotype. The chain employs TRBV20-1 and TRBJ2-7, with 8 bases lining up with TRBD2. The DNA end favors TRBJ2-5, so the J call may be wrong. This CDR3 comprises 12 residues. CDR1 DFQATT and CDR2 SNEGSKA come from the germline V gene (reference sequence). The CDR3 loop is CSASGGAETQYF. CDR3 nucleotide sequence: TGCAGTGCTAGCGGGGGGGCTGAGACCCAGTACTTC.